This entry lists 3 T cell receptor beta chains sequenced from one sample in a study of T cells in Graves' hyperthyroidism and ophthalmopathy (dated by TCRdb to the late 2010s). The method behind the library was multiplex PCR. TCRdb shows the sequencer as Illumina HiSeq 2000. TCR beta CDR3 regions were amplified from RNA transcripts. A first-round RT-PCR of the TCR CDR3 used the HTBI primer set with the Qiagen OneStep RT-PCR kit. The public sequencing data were trimmed at Q25 with fastp and processed into clonotypes with MiXCR by TCRdb, which kept only in-frame beta chains. Entries are consolidated by CDR3 protein sequence, retaining the most common genes and DNA. Present in this sample are roughly 330,000 distinct CDR3 sequences, around 17% of which were seen just once. Jointly, the top ten make up roughly 31% of the sample. What was sequenced was blood. The receptors stem from a man aged 30 to 39 with Graves' hyperthyroidism.

This clonotype was picked up many times. The V call is TRBV10-1, the J call TRBJ1-1; D gene ambiguous. Trimming left V 3 bases short and J 10 bases short, with 12 bases between. The CDR3 totals 12 residues. Per germline, CDR1 WNHNN and CDR2 SYGVQD (reference sequence). CDR3 nucleotide sequence: TGCGCCAGCAGTGAACAAGGACGGGCAGCTTTCTTT. Translation: CASSEQGRAAFF.

The table lists this clonotype with a few counts. J is TRBJ1-5 and V is TRBV6-2 or TRBV6-3; D is perhaps TRBD1 (6 bases). Germline CDR1 MNHEY, CDR2 SVGEGT. This CDR3 has 14 amino acids. V lost 4 bases and J lost 4, with 11 bases in between. CDR3 amino acids: CASSSDSPNQPQHF. The CDR3 DNA reads TGTGCCAGCAGTTCGGACAGCCCTAATCAGCCCCAGCATTTT.

The J gene is TRBJ2-6, the V gene TRBV6-1, with 8 bases that match TRBD1. This CDR3 region has 15 residues. Trimming took 6 bases from V and 2 from J; bases not matched to a gene: 3. Germline-derived CDR1 and CDR2 are MNHNS and SASEGT. The CDR3 coding sequence is TGTGCCAGCAGACTCAGGGGGCCTGGGGCCAACGTCCTGACTTTC. It specifies CASRLRGPGANVLTF.